Listed below are T cell receptor beta chains from one sample, sequenced in a study of cytomegalovirus exposure and HLA in healthy donors. Sequencing used immunoSEQ multiplex PCR; TCRdb keeps in-frame clones, though not all of them. The top ten clones hold approximately 10% of a sample with 93,000 or so clones, roughly three quarters of them seen once. The sequenced sample consisted of PBMCs. The origin of the receptors is a woman under 30 in good health and CMV-seropositive. Each CDR3 is given with its conserved first and last residue. D genes are given only for firm matches. Rows give clone size only sometimes, using once, few, many, or a class for an expanded clone.

TGTGCCACCAGCAGCGACCCGACTAGCGGGGGCTACGAGCAGTACTTC CATSSDPTSGGYEQYF NA TRBJ2-7 TRBV15 16 TRBD2
TGTGCCAGTAACAATAAACCCCCTTTGGTTCCTGAAGCTTTCTTT CASNNKPPLVPEAFF NA TRBJ1-1 TRBV19 15 NA
TGTGCCAGCAGTGGGAGGCTGGGCCACAGCTTCCTCTCCTACGAGCAGTACTTC CASSGRLGHSFLSYEQYF NA TRBJ2-7 TRBV6-1 18 NA
TGCAGCGTTGGCAATCAGGGTACAGGTGAAAAACTGTTTTTT CSVGNQGTGEKLFF NA TRBJ1-4 TRBV29-1 14 NA
TGTGCCAGCAGTTACTACGGTAATCAGCCCCAGCATTTT CASSYYGNQPQHF NA TRBJ1-5 TRBV6-6 13 NA
TGCGCCAGCAGCCGGACAGAGAACAATGAAAAACTGTTTTTT CASSRTENNEKLFF NA TRBJ1-4 TRBV4-3 14 NA
TGTGCCAGCAGCCCAGGACTAGCGGGAGATGGCACAGATACGCAGTATTTT CASSPGLAGDGTDTQYF NA TRBJ2-3 TRBV11-3 17 TRBD2
TGTGCCAGCAGCCCGGGACAGGGTTACAACACCATATATTTT CASSPGQGYNTIYF NA TRBJ1-3 TRBV14 14 TRBD1
TGCAGTGCTAGCCCAGATGAGACCCAGTACTTC CSASPDETQYF NA TRBJ2-5 TRBV20-1 11 NA
TGTGCCAGTAGTATCCCCAGGGGGAAGTACAATGAGCAGTTCTTC CASSIPRGKYNEQFF NA TRBJ2-1 TRBV19 15 TRBD1
TGTGCCAGCAGCCGTTTGGGAGAGCCCCAGCATTTT CASSRLGEPQHF NA TRBJ1-5 TRBV7-2 12 NA
TGCGCCAGCAGCCTAGGACGGGGAAGCTCCTACGAGCAGTACTTC CASSLGRGSSYEQYF NA TRBJ2-7 TRBV4-1 15 NA
TGTGCCAGCAGTGAATATAATGAGCAGTTCTTC CASSEYNEQFF NA TRBJ2-1 TRBV2 11 NA
TGTGCTAGCAGCCCCGACAGGGCCAGTTCCTACGAGCAGTACTTC CASSPDRASSYEQYF NA TRBJ2-7 TRBV7-7 15 TRBD1
TGCGCCAGCACCCACGAACTAGCGGGAGGGACCGGGGAGCTGTTTTTT CASTHELAGGTGELFF NA TRBJ2-2 TRBV4-1 16 TRBD2
TGTGCCAGCAGCCTAGGGGGTTCCTCGGGAACTGAAGCTTTCTTT CASSLGGSSGTEAFF few TRBJ1-1 TRBV7-9 15 NA
TGTGCCAGCAGCTTGAGACAGCTGAACACCGGGGAGCTGTTTTTT CASSLRQLNTGELFF NA TRBJ2-2 TRBV5-4 15 NA
TGCGCCAGCAGCCCGCCCCGGACAGCTAGCAATCAGCCCCAGCATTTT CASSPPRTASNQPQHF NA TRBJ1-5 TRBV23-1 16 NA
TGTGCCAGCTCACCACTCGGACCTTCGGGGGGTCAGCCCCAGCATTTT CASSPLGPSGGQPQHF NA TRBJ1-5 TRBV18 16 NA
TGTGCCAGCGGGAAGAGGGCGTCACTGGGTGGGAATGAGCAGTTCTTC CASGKRASLGGNEQFF few TRBJ2-1 TRBV9 16 NA